Below, 3 T cell receptor beta chains from the same sample are listed, as sequenced in a study of blood T cell repertoires in COVID-19. Data came from immunoSEQ multiplex PCR; TCRdb stores just in-frame clones and leaves some out. The sample lists around 330,000 clones; around 89% were seen once. The specimen sequenced was peripheral blood. The receptors come from a woman aged 45 to 65 with active or convalescent COVID-19.

V and J are TRBV27 and TRBJ2-3, with 9 positions matching TRBD2. The CDR3 is 15 residues long. Losses at the gene ends were 6 bases for V and 4 bases for J; bases not matched to a gene: 8. The germline CDR1 and CDR2 sequences are MNHEY and SMNVEV (reference sequence). CDR3 sequence reads: CASRPLAGVSDTQYF. In DNA, the CDR3 is TGTGCCAGCAGACCCTTAGCGGGAGTGTCAGATACGCAGTATTTT.

The V and J genes are TRBV11-3 and TRBJ2-6, with D maybe TRBD2 (5 bases). Trimming removed 5 bases at V and 3 bases at J, with 14 bases between. The CDR3 extends over 16 amino acids. The germline V gene encodes CDR1 SGHNT and CDR2 YENEEA. CDR3 sequence: CASSGSVGVGANVLTF. As DNA, the CDR3 is TGTGCCAGCAGCGGGAGTGTCGGGGTTGGGGCCAACGTCCTGACTTTC. The full variable domain, in which reference TRBV11-3 and TRBJ2-6 provide the parts outside the CDR3, is EAGVVQSPRYKIIEKKQPVAFWCNPISGHNTLYWYLQNLGQGPELLIRYENEEAVDDSQLPKDRFSAERLKGVDSTLKIQPAELGDSAVYLCASSGSVGVGANVLTFGAGSRLTVL.

This clone was seen a single time. This chain joins TRBV19 and TRBJ2-7, with D possibly TRBD2 on 6 matching bases. CDR3 length equals 14 residues. Per germline, CDR1 LNHDA and CDR2 SQIVND (reference sequence). V was shortened by 9 bases and J by 0 bases, with 15 bases between the two germline ends. The CDR3 DNA reads as TGTGCCAGCCGTGGGGCGGGATTCTCCTACGAGCAGTACTTC. Its protein product is CASRGAGFSYEQYF.